These T cell receptor beta chains were read from a single sample in a study of cytomegalovirus exposure and HLA in healthy donors. This table comes from immunoSEQ multiplex PCR, and its TCRdb copy is limited to in-frame clones, with some not included. This sample has about 99,000 clones, with around 77% found just once. Material for sequencing was PBMCs. These receptors were collected from a man aged 35-49 years in good health and CMV-seronegative. The CDR3 runs from the conserved cysteine through the conserved F or W. D genes are given only for firm matches. Part of the rows lack a size; the others show once, few, many or a class for expanded clones.

v_gene,d_gene,abundance,j_gene,CDR3aa,CDR3nt
TRBV30,TRBD1,-,TRBJ1-2,CAWTRTGEYHYGYTF,TGTGCCTGGACCCGGACAGGGGAGTATCACTATGGCTACACCTTC
TRBV7-9,TRBD1,-,TRBJ1-6,CASSLGQGRNSPLHF,TGTGCCAGCAGCCTGGGACAGGGGAGAAATTCACCCCTCCACTTT
TRBV10-3,-,-,TRBJ2-7,CAISETQSYEQYF,TGTGCCATCAGTGAGACTCAATCCTACGAGCAGTACTTC
TRBV7-9,TRBD1,-,TRBJ1-1,CASSLGTGGLTEAFF,TGTGCCAGCAGCTTAGGGACAGGAGGTCTCACTGAAGCTTTCTTT
TRBV5-1,-,-,TRBJ2-1,CASSLPGVEQFF,TGCGCCAGCAGCTTGCCCGGGGTTGAGCAGTTCTTC
TRBV6-6,TRBD2,few,TRBJ2-2,CASRVEGGLGELFF,TGTGCCAGCAGGGTGGAGGGAGGGCTCGGGGAGCTGTTTTTT
TRBV7-2,TRBD1,-,TRBJ2-1,CASSLVGGTSYNEQFF,TGTGCCAGCAGCTTAGTAGGGGGCACGTCCTACAATGAGCAGTTCTTC
TRBV28,-,-,TRBJ2-5,CASSLWQGTQETQYF,TGTGCCAGCAGTTTATGGCAGGGAACTCAAGAGACCCAGTACTTC
TRBV5-6,-,-,TRBJ2-5,CASSPGLGQETQYF,TGTGCCAGCAGCCCAGGACTGGGGCAAGAGACCCAGTACTTC
TRBV6-1,-,-,TRBJ2-4,CATQGLAKDIQYF,TGTGCCACCCAGGGGCTAGCCAAAGACATTCAGTACTTC
TRBV10-3,TRBD1,-,TRBJ1-2,CAISSNSGTGRDGYTF,TGTGCCATCAGTTCAAACTCCGGGACAGGGAGGGATGGCTACACCTTC
TRBV27,TRBD1,-,TRBJ2-3,CASSPGTVVTDTQYF,TGTGCCAGCAGTCCAGGGACAGTTGTGACAGATACGCAGTATTTT
TRBV10-3,-,-,TRBJ2-6,CAISESTATVSGANVLTF,TGTGCCATCAGTGAGTCGACTGCCACGGTCTCTGGGGCCAACGTCCTGACTTTC
TRBV25-1,-,-,TRBJ1-4,CASSESRSWGSGDEKLFF,TGTGCCAGCAGTGAATCGAGATCTTGGGGGTCGGGGGATGAAAAACTGTTTTTT
TRBV7-3,-,few,TRBJ2-3,CASSLAGGPEDTQYF,TGTGCCAGCAGCCTGGCCGGCGGGCCGGAAGATACGCAGTATTTT
TRBV7-3,-,-,TRBJ1-2,CASSLIVGEGPNYGYTF,TGTGCCAGCAGCTTAATTGTAGGGGAGGGACCAAACTATGGCTACACCTTC
TRBV28,-,-,TRBJ2-1,CASAAGQYNEQFF,TGTGCCAGCGCAGCGGGACAATACAATGAGCAGTTCTTC
TRBV29-1,-,-,TRBJ2-7,CSGLDSYEQYF,TGCAGCGGACTAGACTCCTACGAGCAGTACTTC
TRBV28,-,-,TRBJ2-1,CASSKPGALSYNEQFF,TGTGCCAGCAGCAAGCCGGGAGCACTCTCCTACAATGAGCAGTTCTTC
TRBV10-1,-,-,TRBJ2-2,CASSVFGIPTGELFF,TGCGCCAGCAGTGTGTTCGGGATTCCCACCGGGGAGCTGTTTTTT
TRBV6-5,TRBD2,-,TRBJ2-7,CASFERGDEQYF,TGTGCCAGCTTCGAACGGGGGGACGAGCAGTACTTC
TRBV27,TRBD2,-,TRBJ2-2,CASSPRTSGRVGELFF,TGTGCCAGCAGCCCCAGGACTAGCGGGAGAGTCGGGGAGCTGTTTTTT
TRBV15,TRBD1,few,TRBJ1-2,CATSTRTGGTDGYTF,TGTGCCACCAGCACCCGTACAGGGGGGACGGATGGCTACACCTTC
TRBV18,TRBD1,-,TRBJ1-1,CASSPWQGGSNTEAFF,TGTGCCAGCTCACCATGGCAGGGGGGTTCGAACACTGAAGCTTTCTTT
TRBV10-3,TRBD2,few,TRBJ2-7,CAISSGDYEQYF,TGTGCCATCTCTAGCGGAGACTACGAGCAGTACTTC
TRBV30,-,-,TRBJ1-1,CAWSRDTEAFF,TGTGCCTGGAGTAGAGACACTGAAGCTTTCTTT
TRBV28,TRBD1,few,TRBJ1-5,CASTGQGFSQPQHF,TGTGCCAGCACCGGACAGGGTTTTAGTCAGCCCCAGCATTTT
TRBV7-2,-,once,TRBJ1-5,CASSPPGVSGQPQHF,TGTGCCAGCAGCCCACCGGGAGTGTCTGGTCAGCCCCAGCATTTT
TRBV18,-,-,TRBJ1-4,CASSTTEGSRGEKLFF,TGTGCCAGCTCAACGACCGAGGGCAGCCGAGGGGAAAAACTGTTTTTT
TRBV5-1,-,-,TRBJ2-1,CASRPGGASSYNEQFF,TGCGCCAGCAGACCAGGAGGCGCGAGCTCCTACAATGAGCAGTTCTTC
TRBV27,TRBD1,-,TRBJ2-2,CASSFNRGGTGELFF,TGTGCCAGCAGTTTTAACAGGGGCGGGACCGGGGAGCTGTTTTTT
TRBV28,-,once,TRBJ1-3,CASSLGRGGGNTIYF,TGTGCCAGCAGTTTGGGGCGGGGTGGTGGAAACACCATATATTTT
TRBV19,-,-,TRBJ2-2,CASTGPNTGELFF,TGTGCCAGTACAGGTCCAAACACCGGGGAGCTGTTTTTT
TRBV25-1,TRBD1,-,TRBJ2-2,CASSAGTGGAGTGELFF,TGTGCCAGCAGTGCCGGGACAGGGGGCGCAGGCACCGGGGAGCTGTTTTTT
TRBV2,TRBD1,-,TRBJ1-6,CASRESGQYNSPLHF,TGTGCCAGCAGGGAATCGGGACAGTATAATTCACCCCTCCACTTT
TRBV5-8,TRBD1,-,TRBJ1-5,CASSLEQGHQPQHF,TGTGCCAGCAGCTTGGAACAGGGGCATCAGCCCCAGCATTTT
TRBV27,-,-,TRBJ2-7,CASSSREGRSSEQYF,TGTGCCAGCAGTTCCCGAGAGGGTAGGAGCTCCGAGCAGTACTTC
TRBV6-1,-,-,TRBJ1-6,CASSEVLSYNSPLHF,TGTGCCAGCAGTGAAGTTCTTAGCTATAATTCACCCCTCCACTTT
TRBV19,-,-,TRBJ2-3,CASSIAGGPDTQYF,TGTGCCAGTAGTATAGCCGGGGGTCCAGATACGCAGTATTTT
TRBV5-1,-,-,TRBJ1-1,CASSLEQMNTEAFF,TGCGCCAGCAGCTTAGAACAGATGAACACTGAAGCTTTCTTT
TRBV6-6,-,-,TRBJ1-1,CASRQGQNTEAFF,TGTGCCAGCAGGCAGGGTCAGAACACTGAAGCTTTCTTT
TRBV5-1,-,-,TRBJ1-2,CASREAQANYGYTF,TGCGCCAGCCGAGAGGCGCAAGCGAACTATGGCTACACCTTC
TRBV4-2,-,-,TRBJ2-3,CASSQGRGDTQYF,TGTGCCAGCAGCCAAGGGCGGGGAGATACGCAGTATTTT
TRBV28,TRBD2,-,TRBJ2-1,CASSSPAGASYNEQFF,TGTGCCAGCAGTTCCCCAGCGGGAGCCTCCTACAATGAGCAGTTCTTC
TRBV5-6,TRBD2,-,TRBJ2-1,CASSGTSGSSYNEQFF,TGTGCCAGCAGCGGGACTAGCGGGAGCTCCTACAATGAGCAGTTCTTC
TRBV10-1,TRBD1,few,TRBJ2-1,CASSGSRDRYNEQFF,TGCGCCAGCAGTGGTTCTCGGGACAGATACAATGAGCAGTTCTTC
TRBV7-6,-,-,TRBJ2-3,CASSLEPASGTDTQYF,TGTGCCAGCAGCTTAGAACCCGCTAGCGGCACAGATACGCAGTATTTT
TRBV2,-,-,TRBJ1-6,CASSEGLFYNSPLHF,TGTGCCAGCAGCGAGGGACTGTTCTATAATTCACCCCTCCACTTT
TRBV10-2,TRBD2,-,TRBJ2-1,CASSSPGTSGSSYNEQFF,TGCGCCAGCAGTTCTCCGGGGACTAGCGGGAGCTCCTACAATGAGCAGTTCTTC
TRBV5-1,-,-,TRBJ2-2,CASSATMSTGELFF,TGCGCCAGCAGCGCAACCATGAGCACCGGGGAGCTGTTTTTT
TRBV6-5,-,-,TRBJ1-2,CASRDPTGCGYTF,TGTGCCAGCCGAGACCCGACAGGCTGTGGCTACACCTTC
TRBV18,-,few,TRBJ1-5,CASSPGGESNQPQHF,TGTGCCAGCTCACCAGGGGGGGAAAGCAATCAGCCCCAGCATTTT
TRBV28,TRBD1,-,TRBJ1-2,CASSLSGQRGYTF,TGTGCCAGCAGTTTATCGGGACAGCGCGGCTACACCTTC
TRBV7-3,-,-,TRBJ2-7,CASSLMGGGSEQYF,TGTGCCAGCAGCTTAATGGGTGGAGGGAGCGAGCAGTACTTC
TRBV6-1,-,-,TRBJ2-2,CASTGVPSTTGELFF,TGTGCCAGCACGGGAGTACCGTCCACCACCGGGGAGCTGTTTTTT
TRBV2,TRBD1,few,TRBJ1-2,CASSERTGLYYGYTF,TGTGCCAGCAGTGAAAGGACAGGGCTTTACTATGGCTACACCTTC
TRBV19,-,-,TRBJ2-1,CASSIVDKYNEQFF,TGTGCCAGTAGTATAGTAGACAAATACAATGAGCAGTTCTTC
TRBV27,-,-,TRBJ1-1,CASSLRTANTEAFF,TGTGCCAGCAGTTTAAGGACAGCGAACACTGAAGCTTTCTTT